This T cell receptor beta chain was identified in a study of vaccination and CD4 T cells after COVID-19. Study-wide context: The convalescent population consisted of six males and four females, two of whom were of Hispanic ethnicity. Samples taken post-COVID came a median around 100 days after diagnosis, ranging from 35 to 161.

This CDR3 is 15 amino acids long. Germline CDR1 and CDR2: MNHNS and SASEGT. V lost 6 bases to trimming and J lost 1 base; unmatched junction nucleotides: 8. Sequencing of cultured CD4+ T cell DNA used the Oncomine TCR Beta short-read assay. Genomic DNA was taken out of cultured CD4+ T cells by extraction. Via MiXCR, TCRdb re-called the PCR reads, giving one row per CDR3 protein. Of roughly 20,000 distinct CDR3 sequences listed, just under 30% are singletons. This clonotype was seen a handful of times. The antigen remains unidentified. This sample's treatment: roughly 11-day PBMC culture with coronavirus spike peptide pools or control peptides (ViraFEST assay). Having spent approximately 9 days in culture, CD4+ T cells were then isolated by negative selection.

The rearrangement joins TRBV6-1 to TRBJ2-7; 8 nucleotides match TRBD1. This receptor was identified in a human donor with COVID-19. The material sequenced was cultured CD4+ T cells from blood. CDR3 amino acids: CASRPGGIGSYEQYF. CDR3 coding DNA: TGTGCCAGCAGACCAGGGGGCATTGGGTCCTACGAGCAGTACTTC.